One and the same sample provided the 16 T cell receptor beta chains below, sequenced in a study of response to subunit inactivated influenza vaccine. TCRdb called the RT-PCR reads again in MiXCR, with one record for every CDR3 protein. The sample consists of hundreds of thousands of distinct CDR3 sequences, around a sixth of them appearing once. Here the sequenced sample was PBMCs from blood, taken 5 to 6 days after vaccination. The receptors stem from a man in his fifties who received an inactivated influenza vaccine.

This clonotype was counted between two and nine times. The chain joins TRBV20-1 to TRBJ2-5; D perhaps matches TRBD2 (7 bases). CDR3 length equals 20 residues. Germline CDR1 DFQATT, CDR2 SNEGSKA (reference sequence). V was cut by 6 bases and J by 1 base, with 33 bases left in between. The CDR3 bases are TGCAGTGCCAGGCCCGTTTGGGGGGGGGCCGCGGAGGTACGCCAAGAGACCCAGTACTTC. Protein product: CSARPVWGGAAEVRQETQYF.

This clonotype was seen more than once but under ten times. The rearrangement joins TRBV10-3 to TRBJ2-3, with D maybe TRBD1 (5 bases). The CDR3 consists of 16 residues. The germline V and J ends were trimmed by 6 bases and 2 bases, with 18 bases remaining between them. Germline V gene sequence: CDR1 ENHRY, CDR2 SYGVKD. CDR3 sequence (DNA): TGTGCCATCAGCCTCAACGGGCAGGGTAACACAGATACGCAGTATTTT. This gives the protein CAISLNGQGNTDTQYF.

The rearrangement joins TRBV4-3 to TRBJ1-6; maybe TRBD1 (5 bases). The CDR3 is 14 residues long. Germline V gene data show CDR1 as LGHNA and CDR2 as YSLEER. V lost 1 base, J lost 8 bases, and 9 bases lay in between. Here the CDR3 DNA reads TGCGCCAGCAGCCAAGCCACAGGATATTCACCCCTCCACTTT. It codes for CASSQATGYSPLHF.

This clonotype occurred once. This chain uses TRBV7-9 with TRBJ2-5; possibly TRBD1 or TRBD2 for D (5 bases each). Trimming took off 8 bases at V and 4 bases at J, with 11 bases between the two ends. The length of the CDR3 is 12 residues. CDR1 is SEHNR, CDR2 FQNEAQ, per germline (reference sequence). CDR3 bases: TGTGCCAGCGTCCGGGGCGGAGAGACCCAGTACTTC. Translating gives CASVRGGETQYF.

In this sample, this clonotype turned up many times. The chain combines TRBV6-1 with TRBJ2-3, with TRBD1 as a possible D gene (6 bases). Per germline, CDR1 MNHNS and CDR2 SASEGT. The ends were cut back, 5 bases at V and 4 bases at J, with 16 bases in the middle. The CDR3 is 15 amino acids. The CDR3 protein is CASSTSGTISDTQYF. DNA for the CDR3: TGTGCCAGCAGTACCTCCGGGACAATCTCAGATACGCAGTATTTT.

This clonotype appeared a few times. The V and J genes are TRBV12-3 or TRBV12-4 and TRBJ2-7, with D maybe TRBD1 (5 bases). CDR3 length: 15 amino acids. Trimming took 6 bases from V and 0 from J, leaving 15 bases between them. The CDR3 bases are TGTGCCAGCAGGGGCAGGGCGGAGAACTCCTACGAGCAGTACTTC. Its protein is CASRGRAENSYEQYF.

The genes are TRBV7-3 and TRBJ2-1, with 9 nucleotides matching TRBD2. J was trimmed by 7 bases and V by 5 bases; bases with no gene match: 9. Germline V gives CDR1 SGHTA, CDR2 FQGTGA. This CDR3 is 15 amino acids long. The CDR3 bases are TGTGCCAGCAGCCTAAGATATAGCGGGAGTAATGAGCAGTTCTTC. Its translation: CASSLRYSGSNEQFF. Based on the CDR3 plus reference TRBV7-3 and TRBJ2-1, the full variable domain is GAGVSQTPSNKVTEKGKYVELRCDPISGHTALYWYRQSLGQGPEFLIYFQGTGAADDSGLPNDRFFAVRPEGSVSTLKIQRTERGDSAVYLCASSLRYSGSNEQFFGPGTRLTVL.

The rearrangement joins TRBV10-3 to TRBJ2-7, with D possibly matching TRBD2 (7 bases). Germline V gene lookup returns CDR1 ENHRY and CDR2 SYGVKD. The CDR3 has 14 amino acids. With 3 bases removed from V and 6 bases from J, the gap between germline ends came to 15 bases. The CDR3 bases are TGTGCCATCAGTGAACGGGGGGCTTTTCGCGAGCAGTACTTC. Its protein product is CAISERGAFREQYF.

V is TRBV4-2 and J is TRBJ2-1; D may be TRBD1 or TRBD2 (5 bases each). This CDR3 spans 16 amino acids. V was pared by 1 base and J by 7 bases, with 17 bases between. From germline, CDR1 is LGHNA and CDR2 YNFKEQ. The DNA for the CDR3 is TGTGCCAGCAGCCAAGGCTCTGGGGGAGTGAGAAATGAGCAGTTCTTC. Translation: CASSQGSGGVRNEQFF.

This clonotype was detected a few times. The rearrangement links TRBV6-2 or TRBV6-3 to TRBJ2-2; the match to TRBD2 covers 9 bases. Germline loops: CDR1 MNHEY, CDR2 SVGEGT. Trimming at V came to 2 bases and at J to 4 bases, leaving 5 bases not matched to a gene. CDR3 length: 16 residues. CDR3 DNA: TGTGCCAGCAGTTACCTTAGCGGGAGCCCCACCGGGGAGCTGTTTTTT. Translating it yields CASSYLSGSPTGELFF.

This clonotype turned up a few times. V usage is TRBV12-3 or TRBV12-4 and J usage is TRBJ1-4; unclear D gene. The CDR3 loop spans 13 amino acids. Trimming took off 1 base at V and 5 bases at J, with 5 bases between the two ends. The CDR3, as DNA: TGTGCCAGCAGTTTAGACAGCAATGAAAAACTGTTTTTT. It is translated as CASSLDSNEKLFF.

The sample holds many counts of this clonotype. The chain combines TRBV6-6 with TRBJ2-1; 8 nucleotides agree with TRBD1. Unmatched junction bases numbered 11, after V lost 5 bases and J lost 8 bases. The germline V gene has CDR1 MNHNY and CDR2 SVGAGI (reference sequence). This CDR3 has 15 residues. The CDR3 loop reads CASSPYSGGVYEQFF. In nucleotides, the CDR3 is TGTGCCAGCAGTCCGTACTCAGGGGGCGTGTATGAGCAGTTCTTC.

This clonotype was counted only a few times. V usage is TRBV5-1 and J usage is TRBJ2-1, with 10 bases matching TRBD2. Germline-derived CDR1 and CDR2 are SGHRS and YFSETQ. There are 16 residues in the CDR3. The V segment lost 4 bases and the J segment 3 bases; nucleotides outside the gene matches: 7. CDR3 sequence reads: CASSPHRTSGYNEQFF. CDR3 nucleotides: TGCGCCAGCAGCCCCCACCGGACTAGCGGCTACAATGAGCAGTTCTTC.

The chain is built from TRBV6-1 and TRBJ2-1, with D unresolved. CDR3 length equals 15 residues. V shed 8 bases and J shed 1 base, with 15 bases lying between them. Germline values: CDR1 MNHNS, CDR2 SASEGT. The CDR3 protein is CASSSPVGSYNEQFF. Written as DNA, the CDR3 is TGTGCCAGCTCCTCTCCGGTGGGGTCCTACAATGAGCAGTTCTTC.

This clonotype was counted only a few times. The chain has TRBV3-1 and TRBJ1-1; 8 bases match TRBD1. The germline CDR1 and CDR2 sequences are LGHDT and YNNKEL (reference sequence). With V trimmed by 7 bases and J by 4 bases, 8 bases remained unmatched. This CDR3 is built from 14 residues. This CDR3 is CASTPGQGSTEAFF. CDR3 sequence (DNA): TGTGCCAGCACCCCCGGACAGGGCTCCACTGAAGCTTTCTTT.

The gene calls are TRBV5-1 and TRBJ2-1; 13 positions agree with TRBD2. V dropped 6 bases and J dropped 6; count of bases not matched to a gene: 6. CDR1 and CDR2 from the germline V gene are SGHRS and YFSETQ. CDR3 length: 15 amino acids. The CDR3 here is CASTSTSGGFNEQFF. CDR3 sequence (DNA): TGCGCCAGCACCTCGACTAGCGGGGGGTTCAATGAGCAGTTCTTC.